These 32 T cell receptor beta chains were sequenced from one sample in a study of T cells in Graves' hyperthyroidism and ophthalmopathy. The CDR3 regions of TCR beta were amplified from RNA transcripts. HTBI primers were used for first-round RT-PCR of the TCR CDR3. TCRdb fed the multiplex PCR reads into MiXCR, producing one record per CDR3 protein. The table records hundreds of thousands of distinct CDR3 sequences, approximately 14% of them present only once. Source material: blood. Receptors were obtained from a woman between 18 and 29 years old with Graves' hyperthyroidism.

At least ten counts were recorded for this clonotype. The chain uses TRBV28 and TRBJ2-2; D gene unclear. The CDR3 contains 16 residues. V was pared by 2 bases and J by 0 bases, with 10 bases between. Germline loops: CDR1 MDHEN, CDR2 SYDVKM. The CDR3 DNA follows: TGTGCCAGCAGTTTAGCATTATCAACGAACACCGGGGAGCTGTTTTTT. Protein: CASSLALSTNTGELFF.

This clonotype has a count of ten or more. The gene calls are TRBV16 and TRBJ1-5, with 8 bases identical to TRBD1. The CDR3 length is 14 residues. Losses at the gene ends were 1 base for V and 6 bases for J; bases not matched to a gene: 2. Germline V gives CDR1 KGHSY, CDR2 FQNENV. Here the CDR3 reads CASSQWTGTQPQHF. The CDR3 DNA reads as TGTGCCAGCAGCCAATGGACAGGGACTCAGCCCCAGCATTTT. The complete variable domain, with remaining parts taken from reference TRBV16 and TRBJ1-5, reads GEEVAQTPKHLVRGEGQKAKLYCAPIKGHSYVFWYQQVLKNEFKFLISFQNENVFDETGMPKERFSAKCLPNSPCSLEIQATKLEDSAVYFCASSQWTGTQPQHFGDGTRLSIL.

The chain uses TRBV6-1 and TRBJ1-2; D uncertain. The V end was cut by 10 bases, the J end by 10 bases, with 7 bases between. The CDR3 contains 8 residues. Germline CDR1 reads MNHNS; CDR2 reads SASEGT. CDR3 loop: CATDAYTF. As DNA, the CDR3 is TGTGCCACCGATGCCTACACCTTC.

The chain carries TRBV9 and TRBJ2-1, with 7 positions matching TRBD1. V lost 0 bases, J lost 6 bases, and 6 bases stayed unmatched. Germline loops: CDR1 SGDLS, CDR2 YYNGEE. This CDR3 is 15 amino acids long. The DNA of the CDR3 is TGTGCCAGCAGCGTAGAGGGGGCGGTGGGCAATGAGCAGTTCTTC. This translates into CASSVEGAVGNEQFF.

This clonotype was counted at least ten times. The rearrangement joins TRBV7-9 to TRBJ2-5; possibly TRBD1 for D (5 bases). In germline, CDR1 is SEHNR, CDR2 FQNEAQ (reference sequence). V dropped 5 bases and J dropped 3 bases, with 16 bases sitting between them. The CDR3 covers 15 residues. For the CDR3, the DNA is TGTGCCAGCAGCCGGAGAGGATTAGGGGAAGAGACCCAGTACTTC. Translated: CASSRRGLGEETQYF. Complete variable domain (other parts from reference TRBV7-9 and TRBJ2-5): DTGVSQNPRHKITKRGQNVTFRCDPISEHNRLYWYRQTLGQGPEFLTYFQNEAQLEKSRLLSDRFSAERPKGSFSTLEIQRTEQGDSAMYLCASSRRGLGEETQYFGPGTRLLVL.

This clonotype was picked up a small number of times. The chain joins TRBV28 to TRBJ1-3, with D unresolved. The CDR3 has 14 amino acids. Germline V gives CDR1 MDHEN, CDR2 SYDVKM. The germline V and J ends were trimmed by 3 bases and 0 bases, with 6 bases remaining between them. As DNA, the CDR3 is TGTGCCAGCAGTTTGCGCTTCTCTGGAAACACCATATATTTT. Protein: CASSLRFSGNTIYF. The full variable domain, completed using reference TRBV28 and TRBJ1-3, is DVKVTQSSRYLVKRTGEKVFLECVQDMDHENMFWYRQDPGLGLRLIYFSYDVKMKEKGDIPEGYSVSREKKERFSLILESASTNQTSMYLCASSLRFSGNTIYFGEGSWLTVV.

At least ten counts were recorded for this clonotype. This sequence joins TRBV7-2 and TRBJ1-1, with 11 bases fitting TRBD1. Germline V lookup: CDR1 SGHTA, CDR2 FQGNSA. The CDR3 totals 15 residues. The J segment lost 7 bases and the V segment lost 5 bases, leaving 9 bases of the junction unmatched. The CDR3, as DNA: TGTGCCAGCAGCCCCCTTTGGACAGGGGGCGATGAAGCTTTCTTT. It specifies CASSPLWTGGDEAFF.

This clonotype was picked up many times. This sequence joins TRBV30 and TRBJ2-3; 8 nucleotides agree with TRBD2. The V and J ends lost 3 bases and 2 bases, in that order; junction bases with no gene match: 4. This CDR3 region has 14 residues. Germline V CDR1 and CDR2: GTSNPN, SVGIG (reference sequence). The CDR3 loop is CAWRVAGHTDTQYF. As DNA, the CDR3 is TGTGCCTGGAGGGTAGCGGGACACACAGATACGCAGTATTTT.

There are many counts of this clonotype. J is TRBJ1-2 and V is TRBV6-1; D is unresolved. There are 14 residues in the CDR3. Trimming removed 5 bases at V and 4 bases at J, with 14 bases between. Germline V CDR1 and CDR2: MNHNS, SASEGT. Written as DNA, the CDR3 is TGTGCCAGCAGTCGCCTCGGGAGCTCCTATGGCTACACCTTC. Protein product: CASSRLGSSYGYTF.

This clonotype came up many times. V is TRBV12-3 or TRBV12-4 and J is TRBJ2-7; no reliable D call. The V and J ends lost 3 bases and 0 bases respectively, with 15 bases between them. This CDR3 contains 16 residues. In nucleotides, the CDR3 is TGTGCCAGCAGTTTGGGTCCTTTTTTTAGCTCCTACGAGCAGTACTTC. It specifies CASSLGPFFSSYEQYF.

This clonotype appeared a few times. The chain couples TRBV27 to TRBJ1-2; D is possibly TRBD1 (6 bases). This CDR3 has 16 amino acids. The V and J ends lost 6 bases and 4 bases respectively, with 21 bases between them. Germline V CDR1 and CDR2: MNHEY, SMNVEV (reference sequence). In DNA, the CDR3 is TGTGCCAGCAGCCCCATGGGAGGAGGGGGTGCCTATGGCTACACCTTC. Translated: CASSPMGGGGAYGYTF.

This chain joins TRBV4-1 and TRBJ2-7; the D gene is possibly TRBD2 (5 bases). Germline loops: CDR1 MGHRA, CDR2 YSYEKL. This CDR3 region has 14 residues. V was pared by 4 bases and J by 0 bases, with 10 bases between. The CDR3 DNA follows: TGCGCCAGCAGCCCACGGGATTTCTCCTACGAGCAGTACTTC. Encoded protein: CASSPRDFSYEQYF.

This clonotype was recorded at least ten times. The genes are TRBV6-6 and TRBJ1-1; no definite D call. With 2 bases removed from V and 4 bases from J, the gap between germline ends came to 8 bases. This CDR3 contains 13 residues. Per germline, CDR1 MNHNY and CDR2 SVGAGI (reference sequence). The CDR3: CASSYSLRTEAFF. The CDR3 DNA sequence: TGTGCCAGCAGTTACAGTCTTCGCACTGAAGCTTTCTTT.

In its sample, this clonotype was seen a few times. Since a much larger clone is just one base distant, this may be a read error. The chain uses TRBV30 and TRBJ2-2, with TRBD2 as a possible D gene (5 bases). Per the germline V gene, CDR1 is GTSNPN and CDR2 is SVGIG (reference sequence). This CDR3 region has 11 residues. The CDR3 DNA reads TGTGCCTGGAGTGTTTCCTGGGGAGCTCTCTTT. The encoded protein is CAWSVSWGALF. The variable domain in full, completed from reference TRBV30 and TRBJ2-2, reads SQTIHQWPATLVQPVGSPLSLECTVEGTSNPNLYWYRQAAGRGLQLLFYSVGIGQISSEVPQNLSASRPQDRQFILSSKKLLLSDSGFYLCAWSVSWGALFGEGSRLTVL.

The V call is TRBV5-5, the J call TRBJ2-2; no definite D call. The CDR3 runs 18 residues. Trimming pared 0 bases from V and 3 bases from J, leaving 18 bases between. The V gene's germline CDR1 is SGHKS and CDR2 YYEKEE (reference sequence). This chain's CDR3 is CASSLVDRLRADTGELFF. In nucleotides, the CDR3 is TGTGCCAGCAGCTTGGTTGATCGACTCCGTGCGGACACCGGGGAGCTGTTTTTT. Full variable domain (rest looked up from reference TRBV5-5 and TRBJ2-2): DAGVTQSPTHLIKTRGQQVTLRCSPISGHKSVSWYQQVLGQGPQFIFQYYEKEERGRGNFPDRFSARQFPNYSSELNVNALLLGDSALYLCASSLVDRLRADTGELFFGEGSRLTVL.

This clonotype has more than one count but fewer than ten. The CDR3 DNA reads TGTGCCAGTAGTATAAGCAGGGAAAGGCAGTACTTC. Residues: CASSISRERQYF. The chain couples TRBV19 to TRBJ2-4; TRBD1 is a possible D gene (5 bases). Trimming cost V 2 bases and J 13 bases, with 12 bases left between them. Germline CDR1 LNHDA, CDR2 SQIVND (reference sequence). This CDR3 is built from 12 residues.

This clonotype was counted between two and nine times. The rearrangement joins TRBV6-2 or TRBV6-3 to TRBJ2-2; 9 bases align to TRBD2. Losses at the gene ends were 6 bases for V and 6 bases for J; bases not matched to a gene: 11. The germline gives CDR1 MNHEY, CDR2 SVGEGT. The CDR3 runs 16 residues. The CDR3 protein is CASSSGLAFDPGELFF. DNA for the CDR3: TGTGCCAGCAGCTCGGGACTAGCATTCGATCCCGGGGAGCTGTTTTTT.

The rearrangement links TRBV3-1 to TRBJ2-7, with D perhaps TRBD2 (5 bases). This CDR3 contains 13 residues. From germline, CDR1 is LGHDT and CDR2 YNNKEL (reference sequence). Trimming pared 4 bases from V and 1 base from J, leaving 8 bases between. The CDR3 DNA reads TGTGCCAGCAGCCCAGCGGAGTCCTACGAGCAGTACTTC. Amino acids: CASSPAESYEQYF.

This clonotype was observed many times. The rearrangement joins TRBV19 to TRBJ2-1; D is unresolved. V lost 1 base, J lost 1 base, and 5 bases lay in between. The germline gives CDR1 LNHDA, CDR2 SQIVND (reference sequence). This CDR3 comprises 14 residues. CDR3 protein: CASSIAGSYNEQFF. The DNA for the CDR3 is TGTGCCAGTAGTATAGCTGGATCCTACAATGAGCAGTTCTTC.

This clonotype was observed a few times. The CDR3 ends on some other residue instead of the conserved phenylalanine or tryptophan, so this is likely a read error. The chain recombines TRBV7-2 with TRBJ1-1; D is unresolved. Germline V CDR1 and CDR2: SGHTA, FQGNSA. V was cut by 0 bases and J by 0 bases, with 5 bases left in between. The CDR3 is 14 residues long. The DNA for the CDR3 is TGTGCCAGCAGCTTAGCGAGAATGAACACTGAAGCTTTCTCT. Translation gives CASSLARMNTEAFS.

The V and J genes are TRBV9 and TRBJ2-3; D ambiguous. The CDR3 loop spans 12 amino acids. Deletions cut 3 bases from V and 10 bases from J, with 12 bases between. CDR1 and CDR2 (germline): SGDLS, YYNGEE. The DNA for the CDR3 is TGTGCCAGCAGCGCCCCGGGCCGCTCGCAGTATTTT. Protein: CASSAPGRSQYF. Looking up the rest from reference TRBV9 and TRBJ2-3 gives the full variable domain: DSGVTQTPKHLITATGQRVTLRCSPRSGDLSVYWYQQSLDQGLQFLIQYYNGEERAKGNILERFSAQQFPDLHSELNLSSLELGDSALYFCASSAPGRSQYFGPGTRLTVL.

A few counts support this clonotype. J is TRBJ2-7 and V is TRBV5-8; the D gene is possibly TRBD2 (6 bases). Germline V gene lookup returns CDR1 SGHTS and CDR2 YDEGEE. V gave up 8 bases and J gave up 4 bases, with 13 bases separating them. CDR3 length equals 12 residues. CDR3 residues: CASGRGTYEQYF. The DNA for the CDR3 is TGTGCCAGTGGACGGGGGACTTACGAGCAGTACTTC.

This clonotype was counted only a few times. V gene TRBV12-3 or TRBV12-4 combines with J gene TRBJ1-5; no definite D call. Trimming shortened V by 8 bases and J by 1 base, and 9 bases separated the two germline ends. The CDR3 is 13 residues long. The CDR3 DNA reads as TGTGCCAGCGCCGACGGGAGCAATCAGCCCCAGCATTTT. It codes for CASADGSNQPQHF.

This clonotype was detected ten times or more. V and J are TRBV7-9 and TRBJ1-5; 11 bases are shared with TRBD1. Germline V lookup: CDR1 SEHNR, CDR2 FQNEAQ (reference sequence). Losses at the gene ends were 3 bases for V and 2 bases for J; bases not matched to a gene: 3. The CDR3 has 16 amino acids. CDR3 DNA: TGTGCCAGCAGCTTGGGGGGACAGGGGGGCAATCAGCCCCAGCATTTT. Protein sequence: CASSLGGQGGNQPQHF.

The chain carries TRBV11-1 and TRBJ1-1, with 8 bases aligning to TRBD1. The CDR3 runs to 16 residues. Trimming took 5 bases from V and 7 from J; bases not matched to a gene: 15. Germline V gene data show CDR1 as SGHAT and CDR2 as FQDESV (reference sequence). CDR3 region: CASSQRDRGPIGEAFF. CDR3 nucleotides: TGTGCCAGCAGCCAACGAGACAGGGGCCCCATAGGTGAAGCTTTCTTT. The variable domain in full, completed from reference TRBV11-1 and TRBJ1-1, reads EAEVAQSPRYKITEKSQAVAFWCDPISGHATLYWYRQILGQGPELLVQFQDESVVDDSQLPKDRFSAERLKGVDSTLKIQPAELGDSAMYLCASSQRDRGPIGEAFFGQGTRLTVV.

This clonotype was seen repeatedly, ten times or more. The chain links TRBV13 to TRBJ2-5; D uncertain. Trimming took 0 bases from V and 3 from J, leaving 26 bases between them. CDR1 and CDR2 (germline): PRHDT, FYEKMQ (reference sequence). This CDR3 has 20 residues. This CDR3 is CASSLGWPAPLEARKETQYF. Written as DNA, the CDR3 is TGTGCCAGCAGCTTAGGGTGGCCCGCTCCTCTAGAGGCAAGGAAAGAGACCCAGTACTTC.

V is TRBV20-1 and J is TRBJ1-1, with D possibly matching TRBD1 (5 bases). This CDR3 is built from 14 residues. The V end was cut by 0 bases, the J end by 1 base, with 9 bases between. Germline V CDR1 and CDR2: DFQATT, SNEGSKA (reference sequence). CDR3 loop: CSARDQGRNTEAFF. The CDR3 DNA sequence: TGCAGTGCTAGAGATCAGGGCCGGAACACTGAAGCTTTCTTT.

This clonotype was observed many times. The rearrangement uses TRBV20-1 and TRBJ2-5; 7 bases are shared with TRBD2. Germline V gives CDR1 DFQATT, CDR2 SNEGSKA (reference sequence). Trimming cost V 2 bases and J 1 base; bases outside gene matches: 7. The CDR3 totals 15 residues. Here the CDR3 DNA reads TGCAGTGCTAGACGGGGCGGGAGAGGCCAAGAGACCCAGTACTTC. Translating gives CSARRGGRGQETQYF.

The rearrangement joins TRBV2 to TRBJ2-3; D is uncertain. Germline CDR1 is SNHLY and CDR2 is FYNNEI. Trimming removed 3 bases at V and 2 bases at J, with 6 bases between. The CDR3 has 13 residues. The CDR3 bases are TGTGCCAGCAGTGACGGGCCCACAGATACGCAGTATTTT. Protein: CASSDGPTDTQYF.

This clonotype appeared many times. Here the CDR3 reads CASRGPSPYNEQFF. The CDR3 DNA sequence: TGTGCCAGCAGAGGGCCTAGCCCCTACAATGAGCAGTTCTTC. This chain joins TRBV7-2 and TRBJ2-1, with D possibly matching TRBD2 (5 bases). Germline assignment: CDR1 SGHTA and CDR2 FQGNSA. Trimming shortened V by 6 bases and J by 2 bases, and 11 bases separated the two germline ends. This CDR3 region has 14 residues.

The chain joins TRBV6-2 or TRBV6-3 to TRBJ2-2; a weak D match, TRBD2 (6 bases). Germline V lookup: CDR1 MNHEY, CDR2 SVGEGT. Trimming shortened V by 7 bases and J by 7 bases, and 16 bases separated the two germline ends. The CDR3 runs to 14 residues. The CDR3 spells CASIASVTGGELFF. The CDR3 coding sequence is TGTGCCAGCATCGCTAGCGTGACGGGCGGGGAGCTGTTTTTT.

In this sample, this clonotype turned up a few times. V and J are TRBV2 and TRBJ2-1, with unresolved D. The V end was cut by 8 bases, the J end by 15 bases, with 17 bases between. The CDR3 contains 11 residues. Germline V lookup: CDR1 SNHLY, CDR2 FYNNEI. The CDR3 region is CASSNGGLGFF. Here the CDR3 DNA reads TGTGCCAGCTCAAACGGCGGCCTTGGGTTCTTC.